The next 27 T cell receptor beta chains were all read from a single sample in a study of cytomegalovirus exposure and HLA in healthy donors (dated by TCRdb to 2017 to 2019). Libraries came from the immunoSEQ multiplex PCR assay. The multiplex PCR relied on a mix of 60 forward primers for TCR Vbeta segments and 13 reverse primers for TCR Jbeta segments. The source is immuneACCESS, and TCRdb retained only in-frame sequences with V and J called. Part of the clones is not carried over; for the studies checked, unresolved V genes explain less than half of this, and the remainder is unexplained. Recorded for this sample are some 150,000 clones; just under 90% of them occurred a single time. In total, the top ten clones hold approximately 4.7% of the sample. Sequencing was done on a sample of PBMCs. All receptors derive from a woman in her twenties or thirties in good health and CMV-seronegative.

The sample holds one count of this clone. The CDR3 DNA follows: TGTGCCAGCAGCCAAGATGACAGGGCGTGGGCTGAAGCTTTCTTT. This gives the protein CASSQDDRAWAEAFF. The chain is built from TRBV4-2 and TRBJ1-1; 7 positions agree with TRBD1. The CDR3 contains 15 residues. V gave up 0 bases and J gave up 6 bases; unmatched junction bases: 7. Germline-derived CDR1 and CDR2 are LGHNA and YNFKEQ.

The chain couples TRBV14 to TRBJ1-1, with D possibly TRBD1 on 6 matching bases. The CDR3 consists of 17 residues. The germline V and J ends were trimmed by 0 bases and 0 bases, with 14 bases remaining between them. The germline CDR1 and CDR2 sequences are SGHDN and FVKESK. CDR3 sequence: CASSQDSTQGMNTEAFF. DNA for the CDR3: TGTGCCAGCAGCCAAGATAGTACCCAGGGGATGAACACTGAAGCTTTCTTT.

The chain carries TRBV27 and TRBJ2-7, with 10 bases fitting TRBD2. V was clipped by 6 bases and J by 5 bases; unmatched bases: 7. The V gene's germline CDR1 is MNHEY and CDR2 SMNVEV (reference sequence). The CDR3 sequence is 14 residues long. CDR3 sequence (DNA): TGTGCCAGCAGAGAAGCGGGGGGGCCCCACGAGCAGTACTTC. Translating it yields CASREAGGPHEQYF.

The chain has TRBV4-3 and TRBJ1-4; perhaps TRBD1 as D (6 bases). Germline V gene lookup returns CDR1 LGHNA and CDR2 YSLEER. The CDR3 loop spans 18 amino acids. Trimming stripped 0 bases from V and 5 bases from J, with 19 bases between. The CDR3 protein is CASSQDSGGVGGNEKLFF. DNA for the CDR3: TGCGCCAGCAGCCAAGATTCCGGGGGGGTAGGGGGAAATGAAAAACTGTTTTTT.

The chain is built from TRBV30 and TRBJ1-1; a weak D match, TRBD1 (5 bases). There are 15 residues in the CDR3. Germline CDR1 is GTSNPN and CDR2 is SVGIG (reference sequence). V gave up 0 bases and J gave up 0 bases, with 11 bases separating them. DNA for the CDR3: TGTGCCTGGAGTGTACGTGGGGGGTTGAACACTGAAGCTTTCTTT. Protein product: CAWSVRGGLNTEAFF.

The chain joins TRBV19 to TRBJ1-5; TRBD1 is a possible D gene (5 bases). CDR1 is LNHDA and CDR2 is SQIVND in the germline V gene (reference sequence). The CDR3 sequence is 15 residues long. V lost 1 base and J lost 2, with 9 bases in between. CDR3 bases: TGTGCCAGTAGTATAGTCCAGGGCGGCAATCAGCCCCAGCATTTT. It is translated as CASSIVQGGNQPQHF.

The chain carries TRBV19 and TRBJ2-7; 15 bases map to TRBD2. The CDR3 loop spans 16 amino acids. Trimming at V came to 7 bases and at J to 4 bases, leaving 8 bases not matched to a gene. Germline V CDR1 and CDR2: LNHDA, SQIVND (reference sequence). The CDR3 nucleotides are TGTGCCAGTACCGAAGATGGGACTAGCGGGAGGTACGAGCAGTACTTC. Its protein is CASTEDGTSGRYEQYF.

The chain joins TRBV30 to TRBJ1-3; D call uncertain. The CDR3 spans 16 residues. The ends were cut back, 0 bases at V and 0 bases at J, with 12 bases in the middle. Looked up from germline, CDR1 is GTSNPN and CDR2 is SVGIG (reference sequence). The CDR3 region is CAWSVAPTASGNTIYF. The DNA for the CDR3 is TGTGCCTGGAGTGTAGCACCCACCGCCTCTGGAAACACCATATATTTT. The full variable domain, in which reference TRBV30 and TRBJ1-3 provide the parts outside the CDR3, is SQTIHQWPATLVQPVGSPLSLECTVEGTSNPNLYWYRQAAGRGLQLLFYSVGIGQISSEVPQNLSASRPQDRQFILSSKKLLLSDSGFYLCAWSVAPTASGNTIYFGEGSWLTVV.

The chain combines TRBV7-9 with TRBJ1-1, with D possibly being TRBD1 (6 bases). The CDR3 extends over 16 amino acids. V lost 4 bases, J lost 5 bases, and 20 bases lay in between. The germline CDR1 and CDR2 sequences are SEHNR and FQNEAQ (reference sequence). Here the CDR3 reads CASSSRGGGILTEAFF. The CDR3 DNA follows: TGTGCCAGCAGCTCCCGAGGGGGGGGGATTCTTACTGAAGCTTTCTTT.

V gene TRBV4-1 combines with J gene TRBJ2-1; 7 positions match TRBD2. In germline, CDR1 is MGHRA, CDR2 YSYEKL. With 4 bases clipped from V and 3 bases from J, the junction kept 6 bases outside the gene matches. The CDR3 is 15 residues long. In nucleotides, the CDR3 is TGCGCCAGCAGCCCCGGCGGGAGACTCTACAATGAGCAGTTCTTC. Its protein is CASSPGGRLYNEQFF.

Written as DNA, the CDR3 is TGTGCCAGCAGTTTTTACAGGGGGCGGGAAAAACTGTTTTTT. This gives the protein CASSFYRGREKLFF. The chain joins TRBV6-5 to TRBJ1-4; 9 bases fit TRBD1. V was clipped by 4 bases and J by 8 bases; unmatched bases: 5. Germline loops: CDR1 MNHEY, CDR2 SVGAGI. The CDR3 is 14 amino acids.

The rearrangement uses TRBV19 and TRBJ2-3; 11 nucleotides align to TRBD2. CDR1 LNHDA and CDR2 SQIVND come from the germline V gene (reference sequence). V lost 7 bases, J lost 2 bases, and 2 bases stayed unmatched. This CDR3 spans 14 amino acids. CDR3 in DNA: TGTGCCAGTACTAGCGGGAGGAACACAGATACGCAGTATTTT. This sequence encodes CASTSGRNTDTQYF.

As concerns this clone: An end of the junction differs from the germline gene, which may be a read error. This chain connects TRBV7-2 to TRBJ1-6, with D maybe TRBD1 (5 bases). This CDR3 region has 14 residues. From germline, CDR1 is SGHTA and CDR2 FQGNSA. In DNA form, the CDR3 reads TGTGCCGGCAGCTTAAACAGGTTAAATTCACCCCTCCACTTT. Translating it yields CAGSLNRLNSPLHF. Filled out from reference TRBV7-2 and TRBJ1-6, the complete variable domain reads GAGVSQSPSNKVTEKGKDVELRCDPISGHTALYWYRQSLGQGLEFLIYFQGNSAPDKSGLPSDRFSAERTGGSVSTLTIQRTQQEDSAVYLCAGSLNRLNSPLHFGNGTRLTVT.

This chain uses TRBV19 with TRBJ2-3, with TRBD2 matching 15 bases. CDR3 length: 18 amino acids. From germline, CDR1 is LNHDA and CDR2 SQIVND (reference sequence). The J segment lost 4 bases and the V segment lost 4 bases, leaving 9 bases of the junction unmatched. The CDR3 nucleotides read TGTGCCAGTAGTAGGGGACTAGCGGGAGGCTCCGGGGCAGATACGCAGTATTTT. Its protein product is CASSRGLAGGSGADTQYF.

The J gene is TRBJ2-1, the V gene TRBV18; 8 bases are shared with TRBD2. Germline V gene lookup returns CDR1 KGHSH and CDR2 LQKENI. The CDR3 contains 16 residues. The trim removed 2 bases at V and 4 bases at J, leaving 7 bases unmatched. CDR3 region: CASSPSFRGGYNEQFF. The CDR3 DNA reads as TGTGCCAGCTCACCATCCTTTCGCGGGGGGTACAATGAGCAGTTCTTC.

The V gene is TRBV2, the J gene TRBJ2-5; perhaps TRBD1 as D (6 bases). Between the trimmed V and J ends, which lost 2 bases and 9 bases, there was a span of 22 bases. The CDR3 has 16 residues. Looked up from germline, CDR1 is SNHLY and CDR2 is FYNNEI. The CDR3, as DNA: TGTGCCAGCAGTGAAAATGGTAGGACAGCTCGTGGGGCCCAGTACTTC. This codes for CASSENGRTARGAQYF.

For the CDR3, the DNA is TGTGCCACCAGCAGAGATTTGAGTGGGGGGGGGTACAATGAGCAGTTCTTC. Encoded protein: CATSRDLSGGGYNEQFF. This chain connects TRBV15 to TRBJ2-1, with 7 positions matching TRBD2. Looked up from germline, CDR1 is LNHNV and CDR2 is YYDKDF (reference sequence). This CDR3 comprises 17 residues. Trimming cost V 0 bases and J 4 bases; bases outside gene matches: 9.

The chain recombines TRBV4-1 with TRBJ1-2, with D perhaps matching TRBD1 (5 bases). The germline V gene has CDR1 MGHRA and CDR2 YSYEKL. The V gene lost 7 bases and the J gene lost 0 bases, with 18 bases spanning the gap. The CDR3 totals 16 residues. For the CDR3, the DNA is TGCGCCAGCAACCTAGCGCGGGGGGAGGCTAACTATGGCTACACCTTC. This translates into CASNLARGEANYGYTF.

The chain employs TRBV5-4 and TRBJ2-1; TRBD2 agrees at 8 bases. Germline V gives CDR1 SGHNT, CDR2 YYREEE (reference sequence). V lost 2 bases to trimming and J lost 9 bases; unmatched junction nucleotides: 10. This CDR3 region has 15 residues. CDR3 DNA: TGTGCCAGCAGCTTTAAAAGCGGGGGAATCAGTGAGCAGTTCTTC. Translation gives CASSFKSGGISEQFF. Looking up the rest from reference TRBV5-4 and TRBJ2-1 gives the full variable domain: ETGVTQSPTHLIKTRGQQVTLRCSSQSGHNTVSWYQQALGQGPQFIFQYYREEENGRGNFPPRFSGLQFPNYSSELNVNALELDDSALYLCASSFKSGGISEQFFGPGTRLTVL.

V usage is TRBV7-2 and J usage is TRBJ2-7; 7 bases line up with TRBD2. The CDR3 sequence is 18 residues long. Trimming cost V 0 bases and J 2 bases; bases outside gene matches: 13. Germline-derived CDR1 and CDR2 are SGHTA and FQGNSA. The CDR3 sequence is CASSLAIWGMGGTYEQYF. The CDR3 nucleotides are TGTGCCAGCAGCTTAGCGATTTGGGGAATGGGGGGGACCTACGAGCAGTACTTC.

This chain joins TRBV5-6 and TRBJ2-1; D is unresolved. Trimming shortened V by 0 bases and J by 5 bases, and 6 bases separated the two germline ends. The CDR3 sequence is 13 residues long. Germline V gives CDR1 SGHDT, CDR2 YYEEEE. As DNA, the CDR3 is TGTGCCAGCAGCTTGGTGAGGAACAATGAGCAGTTCTTC. This gives the protein CASSLVRNNEQFF.

This clone was seen once. The V gene is TRBV29-1, the J gene TRBJ2-1; D is perhaps TRBD2 (6 bases). The CDR3 totals 16 residues. The germline CDR1 and CDR2 sequences are SQVTM and ANQGSEA. Trimming stripped 4 bases from V and 3 bases from J, with 19 bases between. As DNA, the CDR3 is TGCAGCGTTGCCGGGGGAATAAAAACGGGCTACAATGAGCAGTTCTTC. It specifies CSVAGGIKTGYNEQFF.

This chain connects TRBV28 to TRBJ2-7; 10 bases align to TRBD2. Germline V gene data show CDR1 as MDHEN and CDR2 as SYDVKM. CDR3 length: 15 amino acids. Unmatched junction bases numbered 5, after V lost 4 bases and J lost 2 bases. The CDR3 coding sequence is TGTGCCAGCAGTTCCGAAGCGGGAGGGACCTACGAGCAGTACTTC. This sequence encodes CASSSEAGGTYEQYF.

J is TRBJ2-1 and V is TRBV30, with a weak D call TRBD1 (6 bases). This CDR3 has 16 amino acids. Germline V gene data show CDR1 as GTSNPN and CDR2 as SVGIG (reference sequence). Trimming took 3 bases from V and 1 from J, leaving 16 bases between them. The CDR3 spells CAWSAGQRRSYNEQFF. The CDR3, as DNA: TGTGCCTGGAGCGCAGGACAGCGGAGGTCCTACAATGAGCAGTTCTTC.

The genes are TRBV7-3 and TRBJ2-1; possibly TRBD1 for D (7 bases). The CDR3 is made up of 15 amino acids. Trimming removed 1 base from V and 7 bases from J, with 14 bases in between. CDR1 SGHTA and CDR2 FQGTGA come from the germline V gene. The CDR3 DNA follows: TGTGCCAGCAGCTTAAGGGCAGGGGGGATGAATGAGCAGTTCTTC. Its translation is CASSLRAGGMNEQFF.

CDR3 sequence (DNA): TGTGCCAGCAGTTCCGAGCGGGGCACCGGGGAGCTGTTTTTT. Its translation is CASSSERGTGELFF. The chain couples TRBV6-5 to TRBJ2-2; TRBD2 agrees at 7 bases. The J segment lost 4 bases and the V segment lost 4 bases, leaving 3 bases of the junction unmatched. The CDR3 has 14 residues. The germline V gene has CDR1 MNHEY and CDR2 SVGAGI.

The chain employs TRBV5-1 and TRBJ2-5; TRBD1 agrees at 7 bases. The J call may be faulty, since TRBJ2-7 better matches the DNA end. This CDR3 contains 13 residues. Germline V gene data show CDR1 as SGHRS and CDR2 as YFSETQ. The CDR3 nucleotides read TGCGCCAGCAGGCGACCGGGACAGTACGAGCAGTACTTC. Translation: CASRRPGQYEQYF.